The 27 T cell receptor beta chains reported below all come from one sample, sequenced in a study of regulatory T cells in long-lasting Graves disease. The time point is: newly diagnosed GD, antithyroid drugs for less than 3 months. Preparation of the TCR library used RNA extracted from PBMCs. Arm-PCR of CDR3 regions and iRepertoire HTBI primers were the basis on which TCR beta libraries were built. TCRdb analysed the multiplex PCR reads with MiXCR anew, one entry per CDR3 protein. Of some 500,000 distinct CDR3 sequences in the sample, roughly 15% are singletons; the top ten hold 20% to 25%. These same data were also listed under a study on T cells in Graves' hyperthyroidism and ophthalmopathy.

The specimen comprised peripheral blood mononuclear cells (PBMCs), sampled at new diagnosis, from a patient treated with antithyroid drugs. These receptors all come from a woman aged 40 to 65 with Graves disease.

This clonotype was recorded many times. This chain uses TRBV6-2 or TRBV6-3 with TRBJ1-2; D call uncertain. The CDR3 loop spans 13 amino acids. V shed 0 bases and J shed 7 bases, with 9 bases lying between them. CDR1 and CDR2 (germline): MNHEY, SVGEGT. The CDR3 loop is CASSYSGAFGYTF. DNA for the CDR3: TGTGCCAGCAGTTACTCCGGAGCTTTTGGCTACACCTTC.

This chain joins TRBV18 and TRBJ2-1, with D perhaps matching TRBD1 (7 bases). The germline V gene encodes CDR1 KGHSH and CDR2 LQKENI. The CDR3 is made up of 17 amino acids. Between the trimmed V and J ends, which lost 3 bases and 2 bases, there was a span of 17 bases. The DNA for the CDR3 is TGTGCCAGCTCACCGGATCACAGGGGACTGGCCTACAATGAGCAGTTCTTC. This sequence encodes CASSPDHRGLAYNEQFF.

In its sample, this clonotype was seen many times. The rearrangement uses TRBV20-1 and TRBJ1-1; D ambiguous. CDR1 DFQATT and CDR2 SNEGSKA come from the germline V gene (reference sequence). The CDR3 contains 14 residues. V gave up 4 bases and J gave up 1 base, with 13 bases separating them. The CDR3 sequence: CSAILGVGNTEAFF. CDR3 sequence (DNA): TGCAGTGCTATCCTCGGGGTCGGGAACACTGAAGCTTTCTTT.

The table lists this clonotype with many counts. This chain joins TRBV28 and TRBJ1-1; D remains ambiguous. Germline CDR1 and CDR2: MDHEN and SYDVKM. V dropped 6 bases and J dropped 3 bases, with 11 bases sitting between them. The CDR3 consists of 13 residues. CDR3 residues: CASSLAWDTEAFF. CDR3 in DNA: TGTGCCAGCAGCTTGGCCTGGGACACTGAAGCTTTCTTT. The entire variable domain, with the rest obtained from reference TRBV28 and TRBJ1-1, is as follows: DVKVTQSSRYLVKRTGEKVFLECVQDMDHENMFWYRQDPGLGLRLIYFSYDVKMKEKGDIPEGYSVSREKKERFSLILESASTNQTSMYLCASSLAWDTEAFFGQGTRLTVV.

This clonotype was found once. The chain carries TRBV29-1 and TRBJ2-7; 7 positions match TRBD2. Germline CDR1 is SQVTM and CDR2 is ANQGSEA. V lost 6 bases and J lost 5; bases outside the gene matches: 7. This CDR3 is built from 12 residues. The DNA for the CDR3 is TGCAGCGTCGAGCGGGGTTTCAACGAGCAGTACTTC. This encodes CSVERGFNEQYF.

This clonotype was counted a few times. V is TRBV19 and J is TRBJ2-3; the D gene is possibly TRBD2 (6 bases). V lost 7 bases and J 0 bases, leaving 8 bases between the germline ends. CDR3 length equals 13 residues. Germline assignment: CDR1 LNHDA and CDR2 SQIVND (reference sequence). CDR3 bases: TGTGCCAGTAAGGGGACTAGCACAGATACGCAGTATTTT. This encodes CASKGTSTDTQYF.

In this sample, this clonotype turned up many times. V is TRBV3-1 and J is TRBJ2-7; D possibly corresponds to TRBD1 (6 bases). Germline V gene data show CDR1 as LGHDT and CDR2 as YNNKEL (reference sequence). V lost 1 base and J 7 bases, leaving 14 bases between the germline ends. The CDR3 contains 14 residues. CDR3 bases: TGTGCCAGCAGCCAAGTGGCAGGGGCGGAGGAGCAGTACTTC. It yields the protein CASSQVAGAEEQYF.

This clonotype occurred many times. The chain employs TRBV12-3 or TRBV12-4 and TRBJ1-5; D is perhaps TRBD1 (5 bases). This CDR3 comprises 17 residues. Trimming pared 4 bases from V and 0 bases from J, leaving 16 bases between. The CDR3 DNA sequence: TGTGCCAGCAGTTCCCGGGACCCACTCTATAGCAATCAGCCCCAGCATTTT. It is translated as CASSSRDPLYSNQPQHF.

This clonotype has more than one count but fewer than ten. The chain recombines TRBV6-1 with TRBJ2-4, with 12 nucleotides matching TRBD2. Per germline, CDR1 MNHNS and CDR2 SASEGT. The CDR3 length is 18 residues. The junction had 12 bases not matched to a gene; V was cut back by 6 bases and J by 3 bases. This CDR3 is CASSFGLAGTLDKNIQYF. The CDR3 DNA sequence: TGTGCCAGCAGCTTCGGACTAGCGGGGACGCTTGACAAAAACATTCAGTACTTC.

In its sample, this clonotype was seen a few times. This chain connects TRBV3-1 to TRBJ1-3; D not certain. The CDR3 spans 15 residues. Germline CDR1 is LGHDT and CDR2 is YNNKEL (reference sequence). The germline V and J ends were trimmed by 2 bases and 0 bases, with 8 bases remaining between them. Here the CDR3 reads CASSQLESSGNTIYF. For the CDR3, the DNA is TGTGCCAGCAGCCAATTGGAGAGCTCTGGAAACACCATATATTTT.

This clonotype occurred a few times. The chain links TRBV6-2 or TRBV6-3 to TRBJ2-7; 11 bases are shared with TRBD1. The CDR3 spans 15 residues. V lost 2 bases, J lost 6 bases, and 6 bases stayed unmatched. Germline-derived CDR1 and CDR2 are MNHEY and SVGEGT. CDR3 in amino acids: CASSYQDRGRGEQYF. Written as DNA, the CDR3 is TGTGCCAGCAGTTACCAGGACAGGGGGCGCGGCGAGCAGTACTTC.

The V gene is TRBV5-1, the J gene TRBJ2-5, with D possibly matching TRBD2 (6 bases). Per the germline V gene, CDR1 is SGHRS and CDR2 is YFSETQ. The CDR3 is made up of 14 amino acids. Trimming removed 4 bases from V and 7 bases from J, with 17 bases in between. The CDR3 loop reads CASSPGLLGGTQYF. The DNA for the CDR3 is TGCGCCAGCAGCCCCGGACTGCTCGGGGGGACCCAGTACTTC. Complete variable domain (other parts from reference TRBV5-1 and TRBJ2-5): KAGVTQTPRYLIKTRGQQVTLSCSPISGHRSVSWYQQTPGQGLQFLFEYFSETQRNKGNFPGRFSGRQFSNSRSEMNVSTLELGDSALYLCASSPGLLGGTQYFGPGTRLLVL.

The gene calls are TRBV7-9 and TRBJ1-2, with D possibly matching TRBD1 (5 bases). Trimming cost V 0 bases and J 4 bases, with 15 bases left between them. The germline V gene encodes CDR1 SEHNR and CDR2 FQNEAQ (reference sequence). CDR3 size: 16 residues. This chain's CDR3 is CASSLAGGASSYGYTF. The CDR3 nucleotides are TGTGCCAGCAGCTTAGCGGGAGGGGCGAGCAGCTATGGCTACACCTTC.

This clonotype was recorded a few times. This sequence joins TRBV11-2 and TRBJ2-2; possibly TRBD1 or TRBD2 for D (5 bases each). V was shortened by 0 bases and J by 7 bases, with 9 bases between the two germline ends. The length of the CDR3 is 14 residues. Germline V gene sequence: CDR1 SGHAT, CDR2 FQNNGV. The CDR3 reads CASSLEPGSGELFF. CDR3 nucleotides: TGTGCCAGCAGCTTAGAGCCAGGGAGCGGGGAGCTGTTTTTT.

This sequence joins TRBV4-1 and TRBJ2-1; unclear D gene. The germline V gene encodes CDR1 MGHRA and CDR2 YSYEKL. This CDR3 is built from 14 residues. The V end lost 2 bases, the J end lost 7 bases, and 12 bases lay between the germline ends. CDR3 region: CASSQLTGRNEQFF. CDR3 DNA sequence: TGCGCCAGCAGCCAATTAACCGGGCGGAATGAGCAGTTCTTC.

The gene calls are TRBV5-1 and TRBJ2-3; D not certain. The germline gives CDR1 SGHRS, CDR2 YFSETQ. The CDR3 is 15 residues long. Trimming pared 0 bases from V and 4 bases from J, leaving 12 bases between. The CDR3 spells CASSLEIDGADTQYF. The DNA of the CDR3 is TGCGCCAGCAGCTTGGAGATAGATGGGGCAGATACGCAGTATTTT. Full variable domain (missing parts from reference TRBV5-1 and TRBJ2-3): KAGVTQTPRYLIKTRGQQVTLSCSPISGHRSVSWYQQTPGQGLQFLFEYFSETQRNKGNFPGRFSGRQFSNSRSEMNVSTLELGDSALYLCASSLEIDGADTQYFGPGTRLTVL.

This clonotype showed up many times. The chain joins TRBV15 to TRBJ2-5; maybe TRBD2 (5 bases). This CDR3 region has 15 residues. Germline V gene sequence: CDR1 LNHNV, CDR2 YYDKDF (reference sequence). The germline V and J ends were trimmed by 3 bases and 4 bases, with 15 bases remaining between them. The CDR3 here is CATSSKGLGGETQYF. The CDR3 region has the DNA TGTGCCACCAGCAGCAAGGGTTTAGGAGGAGAGACCCAGTACTTC.

This chain joins TRBV9 and TRBJ2-2; tentatively, D is TRBD1 or TRBD2 (5 bases each). Germline V gene data show CDR1 as SGDLS and CDR2 as YYNGEE. Trimming removed 0 bases at V and 5 bases at J, with 11 bases between. The CDR3 loop spans 15 amino acids. The CDR3 coding sequence is TGTGCCAGCAGCGTAGTCCCCGAGGGGACCGGGGAGCTGTTTTTT. It specifies CASSVVPEGTGELFF.

The rearrangement uses TRBV9 and TRBJ1-4, with a possible D match to TRBD1 (6 bases). Germline V gene lookup returns CDR1 SGDLS and CDR2 YYNGEE. V was pared by 5 bases and J by 7 bases, with 9 bases between. This CDR3 spans 12 amino acids. Here the CDR3 reads CASRQGREKLFF. DNA for the CDR3: TGTGCCAGCAGGCAGGGGCGTGAAAAACTGTTTTTT.

This clonotype showed up just a few times. The chain has TRBV7-2 and TRBJ2-7, with D possibly being TRBD1 or TRBD2 (6 bases each). CDR3 size: 15 residues. Trimming shortened V by 1 base and J by 4 bases, and 14 bases separated the two germline ends. Germline V gene sequence: CDR1 SGHTA, CDR2 FQGNSA. The CDR3 DNA sequence: TGTGCCAGCAGCTTAGTCCGGGGGCGAGGGTACGAGCAGTACTTC. Translated: CASSLVRGRGYEQYF.

This clonotype showed up many times. The CDR3 DNA sequence: TGTGCCAGCAGCCAAGGGAATACAGATACGCAGTATTTT. As protein: CASSQGNTDTQYF. This chain connects TRBV3-1 to TRBJ2-3; D is undetermined. Trimming removed 1 base from V and 3 bases from J, with 5 bases in between. Germline V gene sequence: CDR1 LGHDT, CDR2 YNNKEL (reference sequence). CDR3 size: 13 residues.

Ten or more counts support this clonotype. This rearrangement joins TRBV28 to TRBJ1-2; no clear D gene. Germline assignment: CDR1 MDHEN and CDR2 SYDVKM. Trimming removed 4 bases from V and 5 bases from J, with 8 bases in between. This CDR3 contains 12 residues. This chain's CDR3 is CASSSSTYGYTF. The CDR3 DNA is TGTGCCAGCAGTTCCTCTACATATGGCTACACCTTC.

V is TRBV7-2 and J is TRBJ2-1; 8 bases fit TRBD1. The germline CDR1 and CDR2 sequences are SGHTA and FQGNSA. CDR3 length: 16 residues. Trimming took 2 bases from V and 6 from J; bases not matched to a gene: 9. CDR3 nucleotides: TGTGCCAGCAGCTTATTGAAGTGGACAGGGCGCAATGAGCAGTTCTTC. Encoded protein: CASSLLKWTGRNEQFF.

This clonotype was observed at least ten times. This chain connects TRBV6-2 or TRBV6-3 to TRBJ2-7; D may be TRBD1 (5 bases). The CDR3 consists of 16 residues. Germline V CDR1 and CDR2: MNHEY, SVGEGT. V lost 4 bases to trimming and J lost 4 bases, with 20 bases between them. DNA for the CDR3: TGTGCCAGCAGTTTAACTGGGGCAGTCCCCCTTTACGAGCAGTACTTC. As protein: CASSLTGAVPLYEQYF.

This clonotype was detected once. The V and J genes are TRBV28 and TRBJ2-4; 12 bases are shared with TRBD2. The CDR3 is made up of 16 amino acids. With 8 bases clipped from V and 2 bases from J, the junction kept 7 bases outside the gene matches. Germline CDR1 MDHEN, CDR2 SYDVKM. The CDR3 nucleotides are TGTGCCAGCGGTTGGGGACTAGCGGGTACCAAAAACATTCAGTACTTC. This translates into CASGWGLAGTKNIQYF.

V is TRBV24-1 and J is TRBJ2-1; 9 bases map to TRBD2. The V and J ends lost 3 bases and 3 bases, in that order; junction bases with no gene match: 5. Per germline, CDR1 KGHDR and CDR2 SFDVKD. This CDR3 comprises 16 residues. CDR3 sequence: CATSDPSGGYYNEQFF. The CDR3 nucleotides read TGTGCCACCAGTGATCCGAGCGGGGGGTACTACAATGAGCAGTTCTTC.

The CDR3 reads CASSAGDRSSYEQYF. For the CDR3, the DNA is TGTGCCAGCAGCGCGGGGGACAGGAGCTCCTACGAGCAGTACTTC. This sequence joins TRBV9 and TRBJ2-7; 8 bases are a match to TRBD1. The CDR3 loop spans 15 amino acids. In germline, CDR1 is SGDLS, CDR2 YYNGEE. V shed 3 bases and J 0 bases; nucleotides not matched to a gene: 5.